These T cell receptor beta chains were read from a single sample in a study of blood T cell repertoires in COVID-19. Sequencing used immunoSEQ multiplex PCR; TCRdb keeps in-frame clones, though not all of them. The sample yields 200,000 to 300,000 clones, 70% to 85% seen once. What was sequenced was peripheral blood. The origin of the receptors is a woman aged 80 or older with acute or convalescent COVID-19. Both conserved end residues are part of each CDR3. Each record gives: clone size, J gene, D gene, V gene, CDR3 DNA, CDR3 protein. D genes are given only for firm matches. Clone size is given for some rows only: seen once, a few or many times, or a class if the clone is expanded.

few,TRBJ1-1,TRBD1,TRBV5-1,TGCGCCAGCAGAATACAGGGGGGGAACACTGAAGCTTTCTTT,CASRIQGGNTEAFF
few,TRBJ2-2,TRBD1,TRBV24-1,TGTGCCACCAGTGATTTTGACAGGGTGGACAACACCGGGGAGCTGTTTTTT,CATSDFDRVDNTGELFF
-,TRBJ2-5,TRBD2,TRBV7-2,TGTGCCAGCAGCCCTCCCCCTAGCGGGGGGGAAGAGACCCAGTACTTC,CASSPPPSGGEETQYF
few,TRBJ2-1,TRBD2,TRBV7-9,TGTGCCAGCAGCCGGGGACTAGACGTCGAGCAGTTCTTC,CASSRGLDVEQFF
-,TRBJ2-7,-,TRBV12-3/TRBV12-4,TGTGCCAGCAGTCGAGGTTTCGGCTACGAGCAGTACTTC,CASSRGFGYEQYF
-,TRBJ2-3,-,TRBV5-1,TGCGCCAGCAGCTTGAGGGGGGGCCCAGATACGCAGTATTTT,CASSLRGGPDTQYF
-,TRBJ1-5,-,TRBV19,TGTGCCAGTAGTATAGGGGGGACAAGATACAATCAGCCCCAGCATTTT,CASSIGGTRYNQPQHF
once,TRBJ1-2,-,TRBV16,TGTGCCAGCAGCCTCGACAGCGCCTTTTTCTATGGCTACACCTTC,CASSLDSAFFYGYTF
-,TRBJ2-7,-,TRBV30,TGTGCCTGGAGCATGCAGGGGATACAGCCTGACGAGCAGTACTTC,CAWSMQGIQPDEQYF
few,TRBJ2-3,TRBD1,TRBV4-1,TGCGCCAGCAACCTCGGACAGGGTGGATCCGATACGCAGTATTTT,CASNLGQGGSDTQYF
-,TRBJ1-2,TRBD1,TRBV10-2,TGCGCCAGCAGTGAGTCGAGGGGGCAAAACTATGGCTACACCTTC,CASSESRGQNYGYTF
-,TRBJ1-3,-,TRBV5-6,TGTGCCAGCAGAGGGACTTTCTCCGATGGAAACACCATATATTTT,CASRGTFSDGNTIYF
-,TRBJ1-1,-,TRBV6-6,TGTGCCAGCAGCCCCTCGGGGGGTGCTGAAGCTTTCTTT,CASSPSGGAEAFF
-,TRBJ2-2,-,TRBV29-1,TGCAGCGTTGAAGAAAGGAGGGGCGGTAGCACCGGGGAGCTGTTTTTT,CSVEERRGGSTGELFF
-,TRBJ1-1,-,TRBV7-7,TGTGCTAGCAGCTTAGCCCCCGGGGGGACTGAAGCTTTCTTT,CASSLAPGGTEAFF
-,TRBJ2-1,TRBD2,TRBV7-2,TGTGCCAGCAGCCCCCGGCTAGCCGGGGGGGCCTTAGGATACAATGAGCAGTTCTTC,CASSPRLAGGALGYNEQFF
once,TRBJ2-3,TRBD2,TRBV7-9,TGTGCCAGCAGCTTATCCTCAAAGACTAGCGGGGGGGTAGGTGATACGCAGTATTTT,CASSLSSKTSGGVGDTQYF
-,TRBJ2-1,-,TRBV7-2,TGTGCCAGCAGCTTAGGGGTGGGGGGTGAGCAGTTCTTC,CASSLGVGGEQFF
-,TRBJ2-7,TRBD1,TRBV6-5,TGTGCCAGCAGCGTGGACAGGGGGGATTCCTACGAGCAGTACTTC,CASSVDRGDSYEQYF
once,TRBJ2-5,TRBD2,TRBV7-9,TGTGCCAGCACGTTTCGAGGGAGGGAAGAGACCCAGTACTTC,CASTFRGREETQYF
once,TRBJ2-2,TRBD1,TRBV24-1,TGTGCCACCAGCGAAGGGGGGACAGGAGACACCGGGGAGCTGTTTTTT,CATSEGGTGDTGELFF
-,TRBJ1-5,-,TRBV19,TGTGCCAGTACCCTCCGGGGGGACTCCCCGGGGAATCAGCCCCAGCATTTT,CASTLRGDSPGNQPQHF
-,TRBJ1-5,TRBD1,TRBV6-2/TRBV6-3,TGTGCCAGCAGTCGACAGGGGGGTAATCAGCCCCAGCATTTT,CASSRQGGNQPQHF
-,TRBJ1-2,-,TRBV30,TGTGCCTGGAGTGTTTCGGGAGGGGCTTATAACTATGGCTACACCTTC,CAWSVSGGAYNYGYTF
-,TRBJ1-5,-,TRBV28,TGTGCCAGCAGTTTAGGAGGGCCTCCCCGTCAGCCCCAGCATTTT,CASSLGGPPRQPQHF
-,TRBJ2-2,TRBD2,TRBV27,TGTGCCAGCAGTTTATCAAGGCGGGGGGGCAAGTATCCGACCGGGGAGCTGTTTTTT,CASSLSRRGGKYPTGELFF
-,TRBJ1-5,TRBD1,TRBV5-8,TGTGCCAGCAGCTTTCAGGGGGCGCGGAATCAGCCCCAGCATTTT,CASSFQGARNQPQHF
-,TRBJ1-1,TRBD1,TRBV11-2,TGTGCCAGCAGCTTAGGTCTCCCGGGACAGCCGAACACTGAAGCTTTCTTT,CASSLGLPGQPNTEAFF
-,TRBJ2-1,-,TRBV18,TGTGCCAGCTCACCCAGTCGGGAGTATGAGCAGTTCTTC,CASSPSREYEQFF
-,TRBJ1-1,-,TRBV11-3,TGTGCCAGCAGCCTGGGGGGGGACACTGAAGCTTTCTTT,CASSLGGDTEAFF
-,TRBJ2-3,TRBD2,TRBV27,TGTGCCAGCAGTTTCCTCCGGGGAGGGACTAGCACAGATACGCAGTATTTT,CASSFLRGGTSTDTQYF
-,TRBJ2-2,-,TRBV28,TGTGCCAGCAGAGGGGGGGACAGGATGCACACCGGGGAGCTGTTTTTT,CASRGGDRMHTGELFF
-,TRBJ2-3,-,TRBV2,TGTGCCAGCAGTGCGGGTCCCGGCAGCACAGATACGCAGTATTTT,CASSAGPGSTDTQYF
-,TRBJ1-5,TRBD1,TRBV28,TGTGCCACTGGGACAGGGGATCAGCCCCAGCATTTT,CATGTGDQPQHF
-,TRBJ2-7,-,TRBV28,TGTGCCAGCAGTCTTCAGGTGCCCTACGAGCAGTACTTC,CASSLQVPYEQYF
-,TRBJ2-7,-,TRBV27,TGTGCCAGCAGTTCACCCGGGAACCTGTACGAGCAGTACTTC,CASSSPGNLYEQYF
-,TRBJ2-5,TRBD2,TRBV2,TGTGCCAGCAGTGATGGCGGGGGGGCAGGCGAGACCCAGTACTTC,CASSDGGGAGETQYF
-,TRBJ2-3,-,TRBV2,TGTGCCAGCAGGTTTAGTACAGATACGCAGTATTTT,CASRFSTDTQYF
-,TRBJ1-1,-,TRBV11-2,TGTGCCAGCAGCCGCCAGGGGCTATTAAAGAACACTGAAGCTTTCTTT,CASSRQGLLKNTEAFF
-,TRBJ2-3,-,TRBV18,TGTGCCAGCTCACCGGGCTCTTCCACAGATACGCAGTATTTT,CASSPGSSTDTQYF
-,TRBJ1-2,-,TRBV7-9,TGTGCCAGCACCCGACTCTCCGCAGAAGCTAACTATGGCTACACCTTC,CASTRLSAEANYGYTF
-,TRBJ1-3,-,TRBV19,TGTGCCAGTAGCAGGGAGGTGGGAGTCTTCTCTGGAAACACCATATATTTT,CASSREVGVFSGNTIYF
few,TRBJ2-7,TRBD1,TRBV2,TGTGCCAGCAGTCCGGGACAGGGCGGCGAGCAGTACTTC,CASSPGQGGEQYF
-,TRBJ1-3,-,TRBV2,TGTGCCAGCACCCTCCCGACAGCCTCTGGAAACACCATATATTTT,CASTLPTASGNTIYF